Each of the 9 T cell receptor beta chains below was sequenced from the same sample in a study of blood T cell repertoires in COVID-19. Profiled with immunoSEQ multiplex PCR; TCRdb holds only in-frame clones, not every one. In the table there are about 200,000 clones, approximately 89% of which are singletons. Sequenced sample: PBMCs or T cells enriched from blood (not recorded which). The receptors derive from a woman aged 25 to 39 with acute COVID-19.

The chain joins TRBV19 to TRBJ2-3; TRBD2 agrees at 7 bases. This CDR3 has 12 amino acids. The V segment lost 3 bases and the J segment 9 bases; nucleotides outside the gene matches: 3. Germline CDR1 LNHDA, CDR2 SQIVND (reference sequence). CDR3 in DNA: TGTGCCAGTAGTATGAAGGGAGGGACGCAGTATTTT. Protein: CASSMKGGTQYF.

J is TRBJ1-6 and V is TRBV2; TRBD1 matches 7 bases. J lost 2 bases, V lost 5 bases, and 3 bases had no gene match. The CDR3 covers 15 residues. Germline CDR1 and CDR2: SNHLY and FYNNEI. The CDR3 DNA is TGTGCCAGCAGTCGACAGGGTCCCTATAATTCACCCCTCCACTTT. It specifies CASSRQGPYNSPLHF.

This clone has at least ten counts. The genes are TRBV7-2 and TRBJ1-2; D not resolved. The V gene's germline CDR1 is SGHTA and CDR2 FQGNSA. Trimming pared 4 bases from V and 4 bases from J, leaving 13 bases between. The CDR3 contains 14 residues. The CDR3 reads CASSYREVLYGYTF. The CDR3 bases are TGTGCCAGCAGCTACCGGGAAGTTCTCTATGGCTACACCTTC.

The chain has TRBV5-1 and TRBJ2-3; the D gene is possibly TRBD1 (5 bases). In germline, CDR1 is SGHRS, CDR2 YFSETQ. The CDR3 loop spans 14 amino acids. V lost 0 bases to trimming and J lost 4 bases, with 9 bases between them. In nucleotides, the CDR3 is TGCGCCAGCAGCTTGGCAGGGAAAGCAGATACGCAGTATTTT. Translation: CASSLAGKADTQYF.

The rearrangement joins TRBV5-5 to TRBJ1-2; D uncertain. The CDR3 contains 14 residues. Germline-derived CDR1 and CDR2 are SGHKS and YYEKEE (reference sequence). The V end was cut by 3 bases, the J end by 1 base, with 10 bases between. CDR3 nucleotide sequence: TGTGCCAGCAGCTATCCGCTGAGTAACTATGGCTACACCTTC. This translates into CASSYPLSNYGYTF.

The chain combines TRBV25-1 with TRBJ1-2; D is unclear. This CDR3 is built from 15 residues. With 1 base removed from V and 3 bases from J, the gap between germline ends came to 12 bases. CDR1 and CDR2 (germline): MGHDK, SYGVNS. CDR3 residues: CASSELEGPYYGYTF. The CDR3 bases are TGTGCCAGCAGTGAATTGGAGGGTCCCTACTATGGCTACACCTTC.

V usage is TRBV5-1 and J usage is TRBJ1-2; D not certain. The V end lost 0 bases, the J end lost 4 bases, and 13 bases lay between the germline ends. This CDR3 is 15 amino acids long. Germline-derived CDR1 and CDR2 are SGHRS and YFSETQ. The CDR3 nucleotides are TGCGCCAGCAGCTTGGCCGGCGGCCTGACCTATGGCTACACCTTC. It codes for CASSLAGGLTYGYTF.

The chain has TRBV7-3 and TRBJ2-1; 9 bases are a match to TRBD2. There are 17 residues in the CDR3. With 1 base clipped from V and 6 bases from J, the junction kept 10 bases outside the gene matches. CDR1 is SGHTA, CDR2 FQGTGA, per germline. The CDR3: CASSLKGGSGGINEQFF. The CDR3 coding sequence is TGTGCCAGCAGCTTAAAAGGAGGTAGCGGGGGAATCAATGAGCAGTTCTTC.

The chain recombines TRBV9 with TRBJ2-2; maybe TRBD1 (6 bases). V was cut by 5 bases and J by 4 bases, with 12 bases left in between. CDR1 and CDR2 (germline): SGDLS, YYNGEE. The CDR3 loop spans 14 amino acids. The CDR3 loop is CASSWVGATGELFF. Here the CDR3 DNA reads TGTGCCAGCAGTTGGGTGGGGGCCACCGGGGAGCTGTTTTTT.